The 25 T cell receptor beta chains presented below share a single source sample, sequenced in a study of blood T cell repertoires in COVID-19. Clones were sequenced by immunoSEQ multiplex PCR, and TCRdb holds only the in-frame ones, with some missing. The table includes roughly 150,000 clones, about four fifths detected once. Sequencing input: peripheral blood. Receptors were obtained from a man in his 60s with active or convalescent COVID-19.

The gene calls are TRBV27 and TRBJ1-1; D may be TRBD1 (6 bases). The germline V gene has CDR1 MNHEY and CDR2 SMNVEV (reference sequence). There are 15 residues in the CDR3. Trimming removed 3 bases from V and 5 bases from J, with 16 bases in between. The CDR3 here is CASSFQPGVGTEAFF. DNA for the CDR3: TGTGCCAGCAGTTTCCAGCCAGGGGTTGGGACTGAAGCTTTCTTT.

This clone was detected once. The chain couples TRBV7-9 to TRBJ2-2, with D perhaps TRBD1 (6 bases). This CDR3 has 16 amino acids. The V gene lost 2 bases and the J gene lost 0 bases, with 10 bases spanning the gap. Looked up from germline, CDR1 is SEHNR and CDR2 is FQNEAQ (reference sequence). Here the CDR3 DNA reads TGTGCCAGCAGCTTATCCACAGGGTCGAACACCGGGGAGCTGTTTTTT. Protein product: CASSLSTGSNTGELFF. Full variable domain (outside the CDR3, taken from reference TRBV7-9 and TRBJ2-2): DTGVSQNPRHKITKRGQNVTFRCDPISEHNRLYWYRQTLGQGPEFLTYFQNEAQLEKSRLLSDRFSAERPKGSFSTLEIQRTEQGDSAMYLCASSLSTGSNTGELFFGEGSRLTVL.

This chain links TRBV18 with TRBJ1-1, with D possibly matching TRBD1 (5 bases). This CDR3 contains 13 residues. Germline V gives CDR1 KGHSH, CDR2 LQKENI. V was trimmed by 2 bases and J by 7 bases, leaving 11 bases between them. The CDR3 protein is CASSPGQGVEAFF. In nucleotides, the CDR3 is TGTGCCAGCTCACCAGGGCAGGGTGTTGAAGCTTTCTTT.

This clone showed up just once. This chain connects TRBV2 to TRBJ2-7; D possibly corresponds to TRBD2 (6 bases). The germline V gene has CDR1 SNHLY and CDR2 FYNNEI. The CDR3 covers 13 residues. The V and J ends lost 7 bases and 6 bases respectively, with 16 bases between them. In nucleotides, the CDR3 is TGTGCCAGCAATCGGGACTCCTTTTCCGAGCAGTACTTC. It is translated as CASNRDSFSEQYF.

The gene calls are TRBV5-8 and TRBJ1-4; 9 bases fit TRBD1. The CDR3 totals 15 residues. J lost 7 bases, V lost 5 bases, and 9 bases had no gene match. Germline assignment: CDR1 SGHTS and CDR2 YDEGEE. The CDR3 loop reads CASRYSGTGPEKLFF. In DNA form, the CDR3 reads TGTGCCAGCAGATATTCCGGGACAGGGCCTGAAAAACTGTTTTTT.

This chain uses TRBV6-5 with TRBJ1-5, with 9 bases matching TRBD1. In germline, CDR1 is MNHEY, CDR2 SVGAGI. The CDR3 covers 14 residues. V lost 9 bases, J lost 7 bases, and 10 bases stayed unmatched. In DNA, the CDR3 is TGTGCCAGTAAAGGGACAGGGACGTTCCAGCCCCAGCATTTT. Encoded protein: CASKGTGTFQPQHF.

This sequence joins TRBV10-1 and TRBJ1-3, with D perhaps TRBD1 (6 bases). The CDR3 is 18 amino acids. Per the germline V gene, CDR1 is WNHNN and CDR2 is SYGVQD (reference sequence). V lost 2 bases and J 0 bases, leaving 17 bases between the germline ends. The CDR3 loop is CASSEQGRQALSGNTIYF. DNA for the CDR3: TGCGCCAGCAGTGAGCAGGGTCGACAGGCGCTCTCTGGAAACACCATATATTTT.

This chain joins TRBV28 and TRBJ2-1; 10 bases map to TRBD2. V gave up 7 bases and J gave up 7 bases; unmatched junction bases: 10. The CDR3 length is 15 residues. The V gene's germline CDR1 is MDHEN and CDR2 SYDVKM. This CDR3 reads CASILSGRILNEQFF. For the CDR3, the DNA is TGTGCCAGCATCCTTAGCGGGAGGATCTTAAATGAGCAGTTCTTC.

This sequence joins TRBV6-5 and TRBJ1-1; tentatively, D is TRBD1 (5 bases). V dropped 6 bases and J dropped 2 bases, with 13 bases sitting between them. CDR1 and CDR2 from the germline V gene are MNHEY and SVGAGI. This CDR3 comprises 14 residues. CDR3 nucleotides: TGTGCCAGCAGCTCACGGGACTCAAACACTGAAGCTTTCTTT. Protein product: CASSSRDSNTEAFF.

Concerning this clone: Different DNA sequences within this sample yield the same CDR3. The chain recombines TRBV3-1 (or the pseudogene TRBV3-2) with TRBJ1-4; TRBD1 matches 8 bases. The CDR3 is made up of 14 amino acids. The V and J ends lost 4 bases and 4 bases, in that order; junction bases with no gene match: 2. Germline CDR1 is LGHDT and CDR2 is YNNKEL (reference sequence). CDR3 nucleotide sequence: TGTGCCAGCAGCCCAGGACAGGGTAATGAAAAACTGTTTTTT. Its protein is CASSPGQGNEKLFF.

The chain uses TRBV4-1 and TRBJ1-6; D is ambiguous. V was shortened by 3 bases and J by 8 bases, with 5 bases between the two germline ends. CDR1 is MGHRA and CDR2 is YSYEKL in the germline V gene. This CDR3 is 12 amino acids long. The CDR3, as DNA: TGCGCCAGCAGCCAGGAGGATTCACCCCTCCACTTT. As protein: CASSQEDSPLHF.

This clone was seen a handful of times. This rearrangement joins TRBV29-1 to TRBJ2-7; D is ambiguous. Germline lookup yields CDR1 SQVTM and CDR2 ANQGSEA. CDR3 length equals 11 residues. Trimming removed 2 bases at V and 2 bases at J, with 4 bases between. The CDR3 bases are TGCAGCGTTGAACAGGCCTACGAGCAGTACTTC. This sequence encodes CSVEQAYEQYF.

This chain joins TRBV4-1 and TRBJ1-2, with TRBD1 matching over 7 bases. The CDR3 loop spans 15 amino acids. The germline gives CDR1 MGHRA, CDR2 YSYEKL. The V segment lost 0 bases and the J segment 2 bases; nucleotides outside the gene matches: 3. The CDR3 sequence is CASSQEEGANYGYTF. The CDR3 DNA is TGCGCCAGCAGCCAAGAGGAGGGGGCAAACTATGGCTACACCTTC.

The chain uses TRBV9 and TRBJ2-7; 7 bases are a match to TRBD2. Germline V CDR1 and CDR2: SGDLS, YYNGEE. J gave up 3 bases and V 2 bases, and 2 bases lay outside the gene matches. The CDR3 is 13 residues long. The CDR3 DNA reads TGTGCCAGCAGCGTTCTAGCGGTCTACGAGCAGTACTTC. Protein sequence: CASSVLAVYEQYF. The entire variable domain, with the rest obtained from reference TRBV9 and TRBJ2-7, is as follows: DSGVTQTPKHLITATGQRVTLRCSPRSGDLSVYWYQQSLDQGLQFLIQYYNGEERAKGNILERFSAQQFPDLHSELNLSSLELGDSALYFCASSVLAVYEQYFGPGTRLTVT.

This chain links TRBV6-5 with TRBJ2-7; TRBD1 agrees at 8 bases. Unmatched junction bases numbered 11, after V lost 7 bases and J lost 6 bases. This CDR3 spans 14 amino acids. Germline CDR1 reads MNHEY; CDR2 reads SVGAGI. Written as DNA, the CDR3 is TGTGCCAGCAAATCGGACAGGGTTGCGGGCGAGCAGTACTTC. This gives the protein CASKSDRVAGEQYF.

This CDR3 is CASSSQDRGQGQETQYF. The CDR3, as DNA: TGTGCCAGCAGTTCCCAGGACAGGGGCCAAGGCCAAGAGACCCAGTACTTC. The V gene is TRBV28, the J gene TRBJ2-5, with TRBD1 matching 9 bases. Germline CDR1 is MDHEN and CDR2 is SYDVKM. With V trimmed by 4 bases and J by 1 base, 10 bases remained unmatched. CDR3 length: 17 amino acids. Based on the CDR3 plus reference TRBV28 and TRBJ2-5, the full variable domain is DVKVTQSSRYLVKRTGEKVFLECVQDMDHENMFWYRQDPGLGLRLIYFSYDVKMKEKGDIPEGYSVSREKKERFSLILESASTNQTSMYLCASSSQDRGQGQETQYFGPGTRLLVL.

The chain links TRBV5-1 to TRBJ1-5, with D possibly being TRBD1 (5 bases). The germline gives CDR1 SGHRS, CDR2 YFSETQ. CDR3 length: 16 amino acids. The V and J ends lost 4 bases and 3 bases respectively, with 17 bases between them. The CDR3 DNA reads TGCGCCAGCAGCCCCACTCCGGGGGTTGCCAATCAGCCCCAGCATTTT. It yields the protein CASSPTPGVANQPQHF.

This rearrangement joins TRBV5-6 to TRBJ1-2; 9 nucleotides align to TRBD1. The germline gives CDR1 SGHDT, CDR2 YYEEEE. The CDR3 is made up of 17 amino acids. V shed 4 bases, J shed 4 bases, and the junction held 14 bases outside the gene matches. CDR3 loop: CASSVGTGMVSPYGYTF. CDR3 bases: TGTGCCAGCAGCGTCGGGACAGGGATGGTGAGTCCCTATGGCTACACCTTC.

This clone has only one observation. CDR3 coding DNA: TGTGCCAGCAGAAACGGAGGCGCAGGGGTCATGAACACTGAAGCTTTCTTT. Translating gives CASRNGGAGVMNTEAFF. The V and J genes are TRBV27 and TRBJ1-1, with D maybe TRBD1 (6 bases). Germline V CDR1 and CDR2: MNHEY, SMNVEV (reference sequence). CDR3 length equals 17 residues. Trimming shortened V by 6 bases and J by 0 bases, and 20 bases separated the two germline ends.

The chain couples TRBV5-1 to TRBJ1-2; D is undetermined. V dropped 4 bases and J dropped 2 bases, with 9 bases sitting between them. Germline loops: CDR1 SGHRS, CDR2 YFSETQ. There are 13 residues in the CDR3. The CDR3 loop is CASSSDGNYGYTF. The CDR3 DNA reads as TGCGCCAGCAGCAGCGACGGAAACTATGGCTACACCTTC.

Here the CDR3 reads CASSSGTITGELFF. CDR3 coding DNA: TGCGCCAGCAGTTCCGGGACAATAACCGGGGAGCTGTTTTTT. This chain links TRBV5-1 with TRBJ2-2; D may be TRBD1 (6 bases). Per germline, CDR1 SGHRS and CDR2 YFSETQ. The CDR3 length is 14 residues. V lost 5 bases and J lost 5, with 13 bases in between. Full variable domain (rest looked up from reference TRBV5-1 and TRBJ2-2): KAGVTQTPRYLIKTRGQQVTLSCSPISGHRSVSWYQQTPGQGLQFLFEYFSETQRNKGNFPGRFSGRQFSNSRSEMNVSTLELGDSALYLCASSSGTITGELFFGEGSRLTVL.

Note on this clone: Other DNA sequences in this sample translate to the same CDR3. The chain couples TRBV7-9 to TRBJ1-5; D is unresolved. V was cut by 5 bases and J by 7 bases, with 9 bases left in between. Per germline, CDR1 SEHNR and CDR2 FQNEAQ (reference sequence). CDR3 length: 12 residues. CDR3 protein: CASSPPGQPQHF. The DNA of the CDR3 is TGTGCCAGCAGCCCCCCCGGGCAGCCCCAGCATTTT.

This chain joins TRBV18 and TRBJ2-3; 10 nucleotides match TRBD2. The CDR3 has 16 amino acids. Losses at the gene ends were 0 bases for V and 2 bases for J; bases not matched to a gene: 2. CDR1 is KGHSH, CDR2 LQKENI, per germline. In DNA, the CDR3 is TGTGCCAGCTCACCACCTAGCGGGAGGAACACAGATACGCAGTATTTT. Translation gives CASSPPSGRNTDTQYF.

This clone was counted a single time. The gene calls are TRBV2 and TRBJ1-6; the match to TRBD1 covers 12 bases. CDR1 and CDR2 (germline): SNHLY, FYNNEI. The CDR3 has 14 residues. The V segment lost 6 bases and the J segment 9 bases; nucleotides outside the gene matches: 3. CDR3 residues: CASRGTGGISPLHF. CDR3 nucleotides: TGTGCCAGCAGAGGGACAGGGGGCATTTCACCCCTCCACTTT.

This clone was seen a single time. V gene TRBV12-2 combines with J gene TRBJ1-5. TRBV12-2 is noted as a pseudogene. CDR3 length: 15 residues. The CDR3 spells CASRPRGGRAQPQHF. The CDR3 DNA reads as TGTGCAAGTCGCCCCAGGGGAGGGAGGGCCCAGCCCCAGCATTTT.